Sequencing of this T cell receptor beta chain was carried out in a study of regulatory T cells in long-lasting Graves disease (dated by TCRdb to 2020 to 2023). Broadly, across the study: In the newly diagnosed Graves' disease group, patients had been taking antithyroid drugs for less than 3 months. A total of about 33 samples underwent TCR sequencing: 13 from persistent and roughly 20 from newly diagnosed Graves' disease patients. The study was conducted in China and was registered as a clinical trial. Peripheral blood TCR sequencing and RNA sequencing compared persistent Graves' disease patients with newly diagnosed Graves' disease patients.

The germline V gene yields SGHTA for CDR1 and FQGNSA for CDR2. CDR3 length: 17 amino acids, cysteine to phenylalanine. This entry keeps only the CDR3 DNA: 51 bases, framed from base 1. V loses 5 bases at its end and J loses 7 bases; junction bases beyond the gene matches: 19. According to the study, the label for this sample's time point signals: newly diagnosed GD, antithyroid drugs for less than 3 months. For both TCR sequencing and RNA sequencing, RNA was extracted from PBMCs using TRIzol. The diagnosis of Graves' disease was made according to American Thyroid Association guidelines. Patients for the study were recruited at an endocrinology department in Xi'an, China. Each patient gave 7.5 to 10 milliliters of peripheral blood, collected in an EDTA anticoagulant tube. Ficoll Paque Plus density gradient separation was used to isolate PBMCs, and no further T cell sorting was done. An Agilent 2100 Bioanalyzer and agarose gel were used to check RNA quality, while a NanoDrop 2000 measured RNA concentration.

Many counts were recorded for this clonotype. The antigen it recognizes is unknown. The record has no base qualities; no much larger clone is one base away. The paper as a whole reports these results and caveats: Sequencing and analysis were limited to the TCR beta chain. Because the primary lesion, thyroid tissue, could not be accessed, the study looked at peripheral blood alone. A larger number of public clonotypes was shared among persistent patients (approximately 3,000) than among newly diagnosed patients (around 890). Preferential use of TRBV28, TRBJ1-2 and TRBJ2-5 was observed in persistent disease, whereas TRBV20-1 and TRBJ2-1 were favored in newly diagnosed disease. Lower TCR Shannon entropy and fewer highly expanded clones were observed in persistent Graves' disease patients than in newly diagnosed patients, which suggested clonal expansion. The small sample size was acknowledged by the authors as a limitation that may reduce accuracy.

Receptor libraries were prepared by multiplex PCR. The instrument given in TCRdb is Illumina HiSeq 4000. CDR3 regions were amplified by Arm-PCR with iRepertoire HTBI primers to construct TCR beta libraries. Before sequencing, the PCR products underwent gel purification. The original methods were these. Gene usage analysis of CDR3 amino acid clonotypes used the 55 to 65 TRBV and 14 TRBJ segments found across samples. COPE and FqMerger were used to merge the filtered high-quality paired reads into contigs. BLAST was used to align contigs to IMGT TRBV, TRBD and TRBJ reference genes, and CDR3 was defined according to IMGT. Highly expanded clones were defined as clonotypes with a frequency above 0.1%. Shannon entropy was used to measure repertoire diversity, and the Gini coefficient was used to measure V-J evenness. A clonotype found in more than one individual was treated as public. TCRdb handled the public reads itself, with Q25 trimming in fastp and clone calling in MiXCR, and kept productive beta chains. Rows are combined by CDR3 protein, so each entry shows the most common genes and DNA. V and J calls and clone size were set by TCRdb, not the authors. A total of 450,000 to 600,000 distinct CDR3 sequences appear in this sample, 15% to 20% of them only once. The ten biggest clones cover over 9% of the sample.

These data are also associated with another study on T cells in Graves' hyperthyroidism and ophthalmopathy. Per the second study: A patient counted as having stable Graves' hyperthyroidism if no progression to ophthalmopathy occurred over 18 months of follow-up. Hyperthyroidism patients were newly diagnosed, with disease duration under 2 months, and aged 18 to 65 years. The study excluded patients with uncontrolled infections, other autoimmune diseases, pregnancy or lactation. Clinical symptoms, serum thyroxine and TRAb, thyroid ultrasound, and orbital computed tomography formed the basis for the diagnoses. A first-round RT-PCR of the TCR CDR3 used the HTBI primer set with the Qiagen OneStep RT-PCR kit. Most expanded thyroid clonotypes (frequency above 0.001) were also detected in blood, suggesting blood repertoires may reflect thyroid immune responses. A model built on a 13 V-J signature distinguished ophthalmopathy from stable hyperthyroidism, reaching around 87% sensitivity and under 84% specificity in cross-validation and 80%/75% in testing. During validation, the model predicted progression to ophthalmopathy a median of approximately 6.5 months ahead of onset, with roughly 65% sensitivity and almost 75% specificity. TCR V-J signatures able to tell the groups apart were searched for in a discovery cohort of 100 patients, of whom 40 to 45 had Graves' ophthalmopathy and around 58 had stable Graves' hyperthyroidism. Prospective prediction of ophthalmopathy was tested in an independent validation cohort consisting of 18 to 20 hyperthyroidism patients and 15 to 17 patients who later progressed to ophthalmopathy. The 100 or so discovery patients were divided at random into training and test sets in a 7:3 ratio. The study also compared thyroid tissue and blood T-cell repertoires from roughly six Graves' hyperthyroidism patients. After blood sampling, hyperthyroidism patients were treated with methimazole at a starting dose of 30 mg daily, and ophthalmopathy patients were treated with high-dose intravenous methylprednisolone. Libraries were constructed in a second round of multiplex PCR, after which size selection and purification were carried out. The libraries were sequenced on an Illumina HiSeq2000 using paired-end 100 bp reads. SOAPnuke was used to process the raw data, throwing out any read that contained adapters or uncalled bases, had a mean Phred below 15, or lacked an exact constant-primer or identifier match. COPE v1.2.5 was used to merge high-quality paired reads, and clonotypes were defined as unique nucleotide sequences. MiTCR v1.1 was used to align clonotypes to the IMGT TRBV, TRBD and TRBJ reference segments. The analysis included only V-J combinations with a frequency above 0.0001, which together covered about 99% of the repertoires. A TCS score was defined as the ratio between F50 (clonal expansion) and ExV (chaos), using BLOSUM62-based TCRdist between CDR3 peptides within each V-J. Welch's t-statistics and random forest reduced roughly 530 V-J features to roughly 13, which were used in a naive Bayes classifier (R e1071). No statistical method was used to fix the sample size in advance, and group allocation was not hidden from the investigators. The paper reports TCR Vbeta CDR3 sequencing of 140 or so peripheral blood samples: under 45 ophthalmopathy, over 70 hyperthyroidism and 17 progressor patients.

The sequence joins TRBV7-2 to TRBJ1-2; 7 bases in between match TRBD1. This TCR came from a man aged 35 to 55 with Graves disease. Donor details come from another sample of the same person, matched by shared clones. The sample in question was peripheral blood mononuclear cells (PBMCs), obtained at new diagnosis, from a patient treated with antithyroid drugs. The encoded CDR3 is CASSNFETGTQTGGYTF. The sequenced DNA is TGTGCCAGCAGCAACTTCGAGACAGGGACCCAAACGGGTGGCTACACCTTC. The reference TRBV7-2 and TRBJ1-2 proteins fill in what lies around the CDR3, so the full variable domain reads GAGVSQSPSNKVTEKGKDVELRCDPISGHTALYWYRQSLGQGLEFLIYFQGNSAPDKSGLPSDRFSAERTGGSVSTLTIQRTQQEDSAVYLCASSNFETGTQTGGYTFGSGTRLTVV.